This T cell receptor (beta chain) emerged from a study of cytomegalovirus exposure and HLA in healthy donors. Across the whole study: The approximately 120 validation repertoires used the same platform as the 500 to 700 first-cohort repertoires, a later analysis reported. Points from the study as a whole: According to reports, the classifier identified cytomegalovirus status with high specificity and sensitivity. It was confirmed in vitro that a few of the CMV-associated chains were specific for CMV antigens.

Points on this clone: Antigen unknown.

The table came from immunoSEQ multiplex PCR; TCRdb's copy has only in-frame clones and leaves some out. Among 90,000 to 130,000 clones listed, approximately 94% were seen once. The donors were members of the validation cohort, which comprised roughly 120 subjects and was separate from the first cohort of 670 or so subjects. The V and J ends lost 2 bases and 5 bases respectively, with 15 bases between them. Germline-derived CDR1 and CDR2 are MDHEN and SYDVKM. The CDR3 loop spans 15 amino acids. Sequences were obtained from PBMCs. V gene TRBV28 combines with J gene TRBJ1-2, with D tentatively TRBD1 (6 bases). This receptor was identified in a woman in her late teens or twenties in good health and CMV-seronegative. CDR3 in amino acids: CASSLGAGVGYGYTF. CDR3 bases: TGTGCCAGCAGTTTAGGGGCAGGGGTGGGGTATGGCTACACCTTC.